The clone carrying this TCR beta chain was seen ten or more times. The record originates from a study of Graves' ophthalmopathy and Graves' hyperthyroidism. CDR3 regions of TCR beta were amplified from RNA transcripts. First-round RT-PCR used HTBI primers; second-round multiplex PCR followed. MiXCR, run by TCRdb on the multiplex PCR reads, gives a single entry per CDR3 protein. The data show approximately 700,000 distinct CDR3 sequences, roughly 41% seen once. This receptor was identified in an adult man with Graves' ophthalmopathy. Sequencing input: peripheral blood.

The CDR3 coding sequence is TGTGCCAGCAGCTTAGGTAGGGTCCAGGGAAAGCACCTCAACACCATATATTTT. Translation: CASSLGRVQGKHLNTIYF. The J gene is TRBJ1-3, the V gene TRBV7-8; the D gene is possibly TRBD1 (5 bases). The CDR3 runs 18 residues. V was trimmed by 1 base and J by 7 bases, leaving 23 bases between them. Germline V gives CDR1 SGHVS, CDR2 FQNEAQ.